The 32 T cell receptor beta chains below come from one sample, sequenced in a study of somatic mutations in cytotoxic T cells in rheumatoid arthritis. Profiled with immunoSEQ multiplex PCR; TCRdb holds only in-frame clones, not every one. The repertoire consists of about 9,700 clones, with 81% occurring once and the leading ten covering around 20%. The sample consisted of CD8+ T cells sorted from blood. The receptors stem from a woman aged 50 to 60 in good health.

The CDR3 DNA follows: TGTGCCAGCAGCTTGGCCACTAGCGGGGGGGCTGGAACCCAGTACTTC. Its protein product is CASSLATSGGAGTQYF. The chain employs TRBV5-4 and TRBJ2-5, with TRBD2 matching over 13 bases. V dropped 0 bases and J dropped 8; count of bases not matched to a gene: 7. This CDR3 contains 16 residues. CDR1 is SGHNT, CDR2 YYREEE, per germline (reference sequence).

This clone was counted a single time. The CDR3 here is CASSIQGANTEAFF. The CDR3, as DNA: TGTGCCAGTAGTATCCAGGGGGCGAACACTGAAGCTTTCTTT. The chain links TRBV19 to TRBJ1-1; TRBD1 aligns across 8 bases. Germline values: CDR1 LNHDA, CDR2 SQIVND (reference sequence). The CDR3 length is 14 residues. V was clipped by 3 bases and J by 1 base; unmatched bases: 1. Drawing the rest from reference TRBV19 and TRBJ1-1, the complete variable domain is DGGITQSPKYLFRKEGQNVTLSCEQNLNHDAMYWYRQDPGQGLRLIYYSQIVNDFQKGDIAEGYSVSREKKESFPLTVTSAQKNPTAFYLCASSIQGANTEAFFGQGTRLTVV.

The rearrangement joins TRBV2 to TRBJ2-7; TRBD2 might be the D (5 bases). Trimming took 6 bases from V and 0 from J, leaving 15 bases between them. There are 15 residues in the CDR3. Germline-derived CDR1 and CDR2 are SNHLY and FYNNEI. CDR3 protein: CASSQSAGFSYEQYF. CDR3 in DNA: TGTGCCAGCAGCCAATCGGCGGGTTTCTCCTACGAGCAGTACTTC.

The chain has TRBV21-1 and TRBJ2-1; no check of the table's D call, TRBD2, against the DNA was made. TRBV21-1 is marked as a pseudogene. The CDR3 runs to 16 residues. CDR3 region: CASSTESGSSYNEQFF. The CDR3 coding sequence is TGTGCCAGCAGCACTGAAAGCGGGAGCTCCTACAATGAGCAGTTCTTC.

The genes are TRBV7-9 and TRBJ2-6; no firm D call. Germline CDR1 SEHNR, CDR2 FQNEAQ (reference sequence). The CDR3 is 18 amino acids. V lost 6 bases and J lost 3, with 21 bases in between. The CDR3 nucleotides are TGTGCCAGCAGAGTTGCTGGGCAGCCCGACGGTGGGGCCAACGTCCTGACTTTC. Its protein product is CASRVAGQPDGGANVLTF.

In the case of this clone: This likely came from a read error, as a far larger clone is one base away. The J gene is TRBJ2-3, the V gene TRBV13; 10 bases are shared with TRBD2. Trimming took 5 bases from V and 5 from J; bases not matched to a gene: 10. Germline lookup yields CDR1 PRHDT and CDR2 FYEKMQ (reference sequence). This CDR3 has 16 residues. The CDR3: CASSTTLAGEEDTQYF. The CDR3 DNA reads TGTGCCAGCAGCACCACCCTAGCGGGGGAGGAAGATACGCAGTATTTT.

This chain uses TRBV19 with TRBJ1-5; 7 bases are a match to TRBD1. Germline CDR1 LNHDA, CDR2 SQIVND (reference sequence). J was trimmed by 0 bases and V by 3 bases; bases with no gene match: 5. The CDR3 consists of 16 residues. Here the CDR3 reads CASSIGTAYSNQPQHF. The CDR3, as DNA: TGTGCCAGTAGTATTGGGACAGCATATAGCAATCAGCCCCAGCATTTT.

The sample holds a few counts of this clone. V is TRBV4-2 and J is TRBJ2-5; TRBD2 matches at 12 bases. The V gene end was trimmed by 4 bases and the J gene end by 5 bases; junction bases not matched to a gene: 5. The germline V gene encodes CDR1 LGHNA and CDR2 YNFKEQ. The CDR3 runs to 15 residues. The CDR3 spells CASSRLAGDVETQYF. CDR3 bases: TGTGCCAGCAGCCGACTAGCGGGAGATGTGGAGACCCAGTACTTC.

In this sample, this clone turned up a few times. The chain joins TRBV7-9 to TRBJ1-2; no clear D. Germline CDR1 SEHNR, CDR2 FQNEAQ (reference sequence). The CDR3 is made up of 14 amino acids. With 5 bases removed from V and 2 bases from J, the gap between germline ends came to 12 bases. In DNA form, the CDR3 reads TGTGCCAGCAGCGCAGTGGGCACCAACTATGGCTACACCTTC. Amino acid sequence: CASSAVGTNYGYTF. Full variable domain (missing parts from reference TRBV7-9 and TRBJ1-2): DTGVSQNPRHKITKRGQNVTFRCDPISEHNRLYWYRQTLGQGPEFLTYFQNEAQLEKSRLLSDRFSAERPKGSFSTLEIQRTEQGDSAMYLCASSAVGTNYGYTFGSGTRLTVV.

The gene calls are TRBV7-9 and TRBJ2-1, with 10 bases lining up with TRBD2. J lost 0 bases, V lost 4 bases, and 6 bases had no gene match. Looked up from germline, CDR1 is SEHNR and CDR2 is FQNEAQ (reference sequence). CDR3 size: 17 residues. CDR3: CASSSTAGGSSYNEQFF. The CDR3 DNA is TGTGCCAGCAGCTCCACAGCGGGAGGGAGCTCCTACAATGAGCAGTTCTTC.

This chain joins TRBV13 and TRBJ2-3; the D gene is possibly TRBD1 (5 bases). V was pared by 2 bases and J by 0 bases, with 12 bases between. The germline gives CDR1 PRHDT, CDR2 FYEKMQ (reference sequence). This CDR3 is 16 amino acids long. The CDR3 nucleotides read TGTGCCAGCAGCTTATGGGGCTCAACTAGCACAGATACGCAGTATTTT. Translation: CASSLWGSTSTDTQYF.

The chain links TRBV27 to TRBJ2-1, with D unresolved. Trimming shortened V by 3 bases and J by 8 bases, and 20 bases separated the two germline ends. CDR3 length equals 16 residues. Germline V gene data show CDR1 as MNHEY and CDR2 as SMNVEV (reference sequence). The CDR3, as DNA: TGTGCCAGCAGTTTGTCCCCGGGTGGAATAGGCCATGAGCAGTTCTTC. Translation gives CASSLSPGGIGHEQFF.

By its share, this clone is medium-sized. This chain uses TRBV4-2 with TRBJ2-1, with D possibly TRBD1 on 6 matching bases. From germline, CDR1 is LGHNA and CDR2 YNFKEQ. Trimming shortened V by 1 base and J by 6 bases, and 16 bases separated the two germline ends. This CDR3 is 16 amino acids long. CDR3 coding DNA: TGTGCCAGCAGCCAAGGGGTGAACAGGGTGGGCAATGAGCAGTTCTTC. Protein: CASSQGVNRVGNEQFF.

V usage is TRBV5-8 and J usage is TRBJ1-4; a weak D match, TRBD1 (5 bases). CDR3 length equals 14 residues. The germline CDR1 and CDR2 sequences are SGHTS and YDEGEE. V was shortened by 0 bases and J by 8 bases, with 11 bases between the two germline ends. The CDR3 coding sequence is TGTGCCAGCAGCTTGGATGGGGGGGAAGAAAAACTGTTTTTT. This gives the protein CASSLDGGEEKLFF. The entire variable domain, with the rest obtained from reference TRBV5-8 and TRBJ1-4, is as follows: EAGVTQSPTHLIKTRGQQATLRCSPISGHTSVYWYQQALGLGLQFLLWYDEGEERNRGNFPPRFSGRQFPNYSSELNVNALELEDSALYLCASSLDGGEEKLFFGSGTQLSVL.

The CDR3 nucleotides read TGTGCCAGCAGTCACCCCATGACTAGCGGGATGGGGTACAATGAGCAGTTCTTC. Translated, it gives CASSHPMTSGMGYNEQFF. This sequence joins TRBV7-9 and TRBJ2-1, with 11 bases identical to TRBD2. V was clipped by 6 bases and J by 4 bases; unmatched bases: 14. CDR1 and CDR2 from the germline V gene are SEHNR and FQNEAQ (reference sequence). CDR3 size: 18 residues.

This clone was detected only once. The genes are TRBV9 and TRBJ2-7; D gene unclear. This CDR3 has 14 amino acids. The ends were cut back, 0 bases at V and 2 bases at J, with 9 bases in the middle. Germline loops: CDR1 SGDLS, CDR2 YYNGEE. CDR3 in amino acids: CASSVGLTTYEQYF. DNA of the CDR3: TGTGCCAGCAGCGTAGGTCTGACAACCTACGAGCAGTACTTC.

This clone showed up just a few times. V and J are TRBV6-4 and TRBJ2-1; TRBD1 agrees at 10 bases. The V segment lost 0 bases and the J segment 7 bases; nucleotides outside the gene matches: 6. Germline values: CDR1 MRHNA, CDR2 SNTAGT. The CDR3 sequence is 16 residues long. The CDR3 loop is CASSDSPDRGSNEQFF. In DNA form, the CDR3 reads TGTGCCAGCAGTGACTCCCCGGACAGGGGGTCGAATGAGCAGTTCTTC.

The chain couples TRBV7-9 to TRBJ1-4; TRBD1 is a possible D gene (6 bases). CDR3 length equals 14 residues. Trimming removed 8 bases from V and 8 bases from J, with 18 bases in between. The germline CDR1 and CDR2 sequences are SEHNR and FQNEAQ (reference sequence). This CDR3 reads CASESGAREEKLFF. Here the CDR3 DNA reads TGTGCCAGCGAATCGGGGGCGCGGGAGGAAAAACTGTTTTTT.

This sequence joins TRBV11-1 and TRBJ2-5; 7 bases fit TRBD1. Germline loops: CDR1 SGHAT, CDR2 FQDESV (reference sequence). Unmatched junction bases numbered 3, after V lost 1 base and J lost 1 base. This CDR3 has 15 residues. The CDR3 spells CASSLVQGSQETQYF. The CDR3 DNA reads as TGTGCCAGCAGCTTAGTACAGGGGAGCCAAGAGACCCAGTACTTC.

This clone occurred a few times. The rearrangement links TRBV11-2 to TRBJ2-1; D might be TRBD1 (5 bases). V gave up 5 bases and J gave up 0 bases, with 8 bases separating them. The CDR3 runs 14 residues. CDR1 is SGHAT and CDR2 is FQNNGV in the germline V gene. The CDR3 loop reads CASSQGTSYNEQFF. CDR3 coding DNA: TGTGCCAGCAGCCAGGGCACCTCCTACAATGAGCAGTTCTTC.

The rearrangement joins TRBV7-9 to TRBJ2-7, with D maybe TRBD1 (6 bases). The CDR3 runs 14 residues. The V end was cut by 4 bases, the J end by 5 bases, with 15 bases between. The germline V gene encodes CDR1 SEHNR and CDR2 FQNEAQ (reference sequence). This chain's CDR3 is CASSSGAGKNEQYF. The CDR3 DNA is TGTGCCAGCAGCTCAGGGGCAGGGAAGAACGAGCAGTACTTC.

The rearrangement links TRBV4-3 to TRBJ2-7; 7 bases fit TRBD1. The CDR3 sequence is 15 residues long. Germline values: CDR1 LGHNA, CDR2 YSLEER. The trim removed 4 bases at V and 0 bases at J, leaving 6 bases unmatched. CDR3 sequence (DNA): TGCGCCAGCAGCCCCGCTACAGGGGCCTCCTACGAGCAGTACTTC. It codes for CASSPATGASYEQYF.

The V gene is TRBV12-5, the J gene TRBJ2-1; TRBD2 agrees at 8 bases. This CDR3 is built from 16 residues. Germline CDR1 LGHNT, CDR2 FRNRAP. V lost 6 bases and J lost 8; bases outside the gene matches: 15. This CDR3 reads CASGTTGTRIGDEQFF. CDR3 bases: TGTGCTAGTGGCACTACAGGGACTAGAATTGGCGATGAGCAGTTCTTC.

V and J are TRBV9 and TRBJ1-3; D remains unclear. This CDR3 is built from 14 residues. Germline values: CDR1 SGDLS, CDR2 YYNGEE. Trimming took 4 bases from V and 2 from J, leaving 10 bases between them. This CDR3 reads CASSPGNTGNTIYF. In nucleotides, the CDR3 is TGTGCCAGCAGCCCGGGAAACACTGGAAACACCATATATTTT.

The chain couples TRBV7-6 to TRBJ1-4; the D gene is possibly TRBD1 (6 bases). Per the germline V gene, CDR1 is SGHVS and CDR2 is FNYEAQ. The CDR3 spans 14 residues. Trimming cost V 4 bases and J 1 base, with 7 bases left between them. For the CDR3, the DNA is TGTGCCAGCAGCTCAGGGGTAACTAATGAAAAACTGTTTTTT. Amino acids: CASSSGVTNEKLFF.

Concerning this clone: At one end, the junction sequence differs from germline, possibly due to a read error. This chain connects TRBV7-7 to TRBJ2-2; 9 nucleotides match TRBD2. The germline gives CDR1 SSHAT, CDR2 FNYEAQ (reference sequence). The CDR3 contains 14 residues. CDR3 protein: CASSSLAGTGELFF. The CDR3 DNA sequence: TGTGCTAGCAGTTCACTAGCGGGTACCGGGGAGCTGTTTTTT. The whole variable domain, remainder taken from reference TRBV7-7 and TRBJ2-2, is GAGVSQSPRYKVTKRGQDVTLRCDPISSHATLYWYQQALGQGPEFLTYFNYEAQPDKSGLPSDRFSAERPEGSISTLTIQRTEQRDSAMYRCASSSLAGTGELFFGEGSRLTVL.

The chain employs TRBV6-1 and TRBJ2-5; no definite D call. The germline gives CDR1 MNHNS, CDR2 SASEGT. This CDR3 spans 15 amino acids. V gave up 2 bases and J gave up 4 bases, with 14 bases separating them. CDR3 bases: TGTGCCAGCAGTGAATTCGGTCTCTCCGGAGAGACCCAGTACTTC. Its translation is CASSEFGLSGETQYF.

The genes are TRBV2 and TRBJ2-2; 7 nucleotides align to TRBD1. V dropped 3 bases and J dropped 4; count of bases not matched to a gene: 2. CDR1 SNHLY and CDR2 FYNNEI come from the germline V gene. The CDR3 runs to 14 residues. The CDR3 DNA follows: TGTGCCAGCAGTGATTCAGGGGGCACCGGGGAGCTGTTTTTT. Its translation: CASSDSGGTGELFF.

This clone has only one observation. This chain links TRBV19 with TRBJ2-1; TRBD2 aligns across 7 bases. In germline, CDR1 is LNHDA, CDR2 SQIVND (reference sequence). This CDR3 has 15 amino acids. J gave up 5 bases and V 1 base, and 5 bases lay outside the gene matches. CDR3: CASSIGTRTHNEQFF. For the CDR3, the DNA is TGTGCCAGTAGTATAGGGACTAGAACCCACAATGAGCAGTTCTTC.

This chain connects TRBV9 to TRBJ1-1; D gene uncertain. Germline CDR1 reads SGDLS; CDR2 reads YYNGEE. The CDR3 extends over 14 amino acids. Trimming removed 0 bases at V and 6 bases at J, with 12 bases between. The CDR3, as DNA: TGTGCCAGCAGCGTAGAGCCGGGAGATGCTGAAGCTTTCTTT. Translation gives CASSVEPGDAEAFF.

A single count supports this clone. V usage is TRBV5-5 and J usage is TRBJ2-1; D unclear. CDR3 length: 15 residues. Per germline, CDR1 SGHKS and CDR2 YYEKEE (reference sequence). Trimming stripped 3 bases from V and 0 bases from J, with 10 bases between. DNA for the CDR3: TGTGCCAGCAGCTGGGCAGATAGCTCCTACAATGAGCAGTTCTTC. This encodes CASSWADSSYNEQFF.

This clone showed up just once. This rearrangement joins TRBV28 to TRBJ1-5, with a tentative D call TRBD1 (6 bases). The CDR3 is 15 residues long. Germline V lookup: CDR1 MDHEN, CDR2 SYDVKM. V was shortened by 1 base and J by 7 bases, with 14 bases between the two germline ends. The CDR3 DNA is TGTGCCAGCAGTTTATCGACAGGAGAGGGGCAGCCCCAGCATTTT. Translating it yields CASSLSTGEGQPQHF.